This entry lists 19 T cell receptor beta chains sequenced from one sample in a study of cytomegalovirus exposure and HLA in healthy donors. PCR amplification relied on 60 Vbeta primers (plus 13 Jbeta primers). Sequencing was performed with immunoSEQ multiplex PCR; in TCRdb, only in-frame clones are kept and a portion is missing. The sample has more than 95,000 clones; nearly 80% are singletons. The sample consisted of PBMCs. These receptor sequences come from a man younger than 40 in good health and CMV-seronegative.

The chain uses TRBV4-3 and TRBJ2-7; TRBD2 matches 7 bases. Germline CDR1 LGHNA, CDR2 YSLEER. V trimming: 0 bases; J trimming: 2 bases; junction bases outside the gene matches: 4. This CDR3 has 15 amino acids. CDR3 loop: CASSQETGGTYEQYF. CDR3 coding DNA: TGCGCCAGCAGCCAAGAAACGGGGGGAACCTACGAGCAGTACTTC.

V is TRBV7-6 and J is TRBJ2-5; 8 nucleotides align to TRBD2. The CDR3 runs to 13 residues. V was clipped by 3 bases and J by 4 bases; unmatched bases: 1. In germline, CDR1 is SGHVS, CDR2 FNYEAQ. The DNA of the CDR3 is TGTGCCAGCAGCTTCGGACTAGCAGAGACCCAGTACTTC. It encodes CASSFGLAETQYF.

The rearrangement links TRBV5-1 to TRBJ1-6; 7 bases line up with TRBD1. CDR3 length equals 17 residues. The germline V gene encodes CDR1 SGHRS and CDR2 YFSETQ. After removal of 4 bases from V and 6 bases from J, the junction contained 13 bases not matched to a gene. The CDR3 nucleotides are TGCGCCAGCAGCCTTTTCGGGATGGGACAGACTAATTCACCCCTCCACTTT. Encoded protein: CASSLFGMGQTNSPLHF.

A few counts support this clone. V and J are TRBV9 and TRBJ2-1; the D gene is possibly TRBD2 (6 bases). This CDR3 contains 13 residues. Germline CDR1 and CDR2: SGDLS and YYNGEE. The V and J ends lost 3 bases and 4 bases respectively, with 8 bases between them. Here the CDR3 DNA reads TGTGCCAGCAGCGCCCGGGGGTACAATGAGCAGTTCTTC. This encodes CASSARGYNEQFF.

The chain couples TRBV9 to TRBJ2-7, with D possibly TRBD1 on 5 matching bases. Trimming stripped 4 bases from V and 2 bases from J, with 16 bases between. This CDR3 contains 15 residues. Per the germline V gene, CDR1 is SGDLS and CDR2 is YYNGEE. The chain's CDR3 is CASSPPGGATYEQYF. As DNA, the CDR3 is TGTGCCAGCAGCCCCCCAGGTGGGGCAACCTACGAGCAGTACTTC.

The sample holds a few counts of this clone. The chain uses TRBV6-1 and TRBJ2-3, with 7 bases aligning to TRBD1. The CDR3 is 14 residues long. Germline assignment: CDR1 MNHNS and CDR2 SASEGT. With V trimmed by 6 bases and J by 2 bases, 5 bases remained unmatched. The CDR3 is CASRGDRDTDTQYF. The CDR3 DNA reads TGTGCCAGCAGGGGGGACAGAGACACAGATACGCAGTATTTT.

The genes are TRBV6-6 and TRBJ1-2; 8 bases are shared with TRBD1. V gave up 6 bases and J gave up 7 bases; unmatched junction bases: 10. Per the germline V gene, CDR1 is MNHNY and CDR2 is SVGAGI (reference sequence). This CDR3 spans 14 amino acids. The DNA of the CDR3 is TGTGCCAGCAGCAACCCGGACAGGGTCAGTGGCTACACCTTC. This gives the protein CASSNPDRVSGYTF.

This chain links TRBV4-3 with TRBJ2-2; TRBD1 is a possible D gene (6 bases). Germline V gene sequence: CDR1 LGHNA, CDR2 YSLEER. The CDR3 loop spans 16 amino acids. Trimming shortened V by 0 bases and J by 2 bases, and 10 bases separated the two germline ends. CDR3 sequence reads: CASSQDWDINTGELFF. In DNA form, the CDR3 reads TGCGCCAGCAGCCAAGATTGGGACATCAACACCGGGGAGCTGTTTTTT.

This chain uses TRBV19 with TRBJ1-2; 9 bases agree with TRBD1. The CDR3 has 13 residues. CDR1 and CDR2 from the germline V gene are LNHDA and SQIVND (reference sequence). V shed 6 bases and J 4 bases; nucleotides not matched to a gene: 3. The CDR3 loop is CASSPDRGYGYTF. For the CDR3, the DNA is TGTGCCAGTAGCCCGGACAGGGGCTATGGCTACACCTTC.

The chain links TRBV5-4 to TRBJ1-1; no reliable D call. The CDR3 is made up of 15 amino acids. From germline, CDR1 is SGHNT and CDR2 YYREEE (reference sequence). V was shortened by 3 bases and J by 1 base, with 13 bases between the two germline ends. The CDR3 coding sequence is TGTGCCAGCAGCTCCCCCCCCCTACCGAACACTGAAGCTTTCTTT. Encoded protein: CASSSPPLPNTEAFF.

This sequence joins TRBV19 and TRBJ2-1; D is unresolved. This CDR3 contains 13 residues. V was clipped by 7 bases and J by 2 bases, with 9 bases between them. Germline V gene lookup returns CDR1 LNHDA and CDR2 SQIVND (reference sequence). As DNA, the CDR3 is TGTGCCAGTATCGGTCCGGCCTACAATGAGCAGTTCTTC. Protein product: CASIGPAYNEQFF.

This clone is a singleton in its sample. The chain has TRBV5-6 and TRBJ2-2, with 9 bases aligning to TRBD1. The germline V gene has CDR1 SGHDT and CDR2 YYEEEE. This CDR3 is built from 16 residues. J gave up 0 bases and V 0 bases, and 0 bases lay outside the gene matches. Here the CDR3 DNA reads TGTGCCAGCAGCTTGGGGACAGGGGCGAACACCGGGGAGCTGTTTTTT. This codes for CASSLGTGANTGELFF. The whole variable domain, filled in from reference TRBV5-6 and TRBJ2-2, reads DAGVTQSPTHLIKTRGQQVTLRCSPKSGHDTVSWYQQALGQGPQFIFQYYEEEERQRGNFPDRFSGHQFPNYSSELNVNALLLGDSALYLCASSLGTGANTGELFFGEGSRLTVL.

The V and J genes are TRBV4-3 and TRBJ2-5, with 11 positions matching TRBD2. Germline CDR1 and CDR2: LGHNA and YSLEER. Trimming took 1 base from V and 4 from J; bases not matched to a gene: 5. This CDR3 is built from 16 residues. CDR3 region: CASSQGVAGGRETQYF. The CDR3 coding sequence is TGCGCCAGCAGCCAAGGAGTAGCGGGGGGGCGAGAGACCCAGTACTTC.

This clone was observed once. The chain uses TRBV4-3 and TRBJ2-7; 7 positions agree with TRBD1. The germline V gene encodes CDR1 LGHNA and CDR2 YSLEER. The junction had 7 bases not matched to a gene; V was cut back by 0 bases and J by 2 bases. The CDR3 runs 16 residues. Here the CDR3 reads CASSQDSTGSAYEQYF. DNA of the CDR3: TGCGCCAGCAGCCAAGATTCGACAGGGTCGGCCTACGAGCAGTACTTC.

CDR3 nucleotide sequence: TGTGCCGCGGGACGTACGAACACCGGGGAGCTGTTTTTT. Translation gives CAAGRTNTGELFF. The V gene is TRBV19, the J gene TRBJ2-2; tentative D call: TRBD2 (6 bases). Trimming stripped 11 bases from V and 0 bases from J, with 10 bases between. Germline V gives CDR1 LNHDA, CDR2 SQIVND (reference sequence). The CDR3 length is 13 residues. Variable domain in full (rest from reference TRBV19 and TRBJ2-2): DGGITQSPKYLFRKEGQNVTLSCEQNLNHDAMYWYRQDPGQGLRLIYYSQIVNDFQKGDIAEGYSVSREKKESFPLTVTSAQKNPTAFYLCAAGRTNTGELFFGEGSRLTVL.

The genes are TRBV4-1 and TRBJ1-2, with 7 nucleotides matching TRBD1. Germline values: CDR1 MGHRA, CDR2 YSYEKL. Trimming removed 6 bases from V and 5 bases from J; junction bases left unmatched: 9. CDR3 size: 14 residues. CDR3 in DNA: TGCGCCAGCAGGGGAGTCGGACAGGTATATGGCTACACCTTC. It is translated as CASRGVGQVYGYTF.

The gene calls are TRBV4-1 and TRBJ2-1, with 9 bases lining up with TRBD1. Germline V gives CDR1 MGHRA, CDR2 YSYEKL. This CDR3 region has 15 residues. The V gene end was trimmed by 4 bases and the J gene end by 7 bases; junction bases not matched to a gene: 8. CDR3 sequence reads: CASSRDRVRVNEQFF. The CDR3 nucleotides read TGCGCCAGCAGCCGGGACAGGGTTAGGGTGAATGAGCAGTTCTTC.

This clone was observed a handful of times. The CDR3 loop reads CASSLNAGEGYEQYF. The CDR3 DNA follows: TGCGCCAGCAGCTTGAACGCAGGGGAGGGCTACGAGCAGTACTTC. V gene TRBV5-1 combines with J gene TRBJ2-7, with a tentative D call TRBD2 (7 bases). Trimming stripped 1 base from V and 3 bases from J, with 14 bases between. Germline CDR1 and CDR2: SGHRS and YFSETQ. This CDR3 has 15 residues. Full variable domain (missing parts from reference TRBV5-1 and TRBJ2-7): KAGVTQTPRYLIKTRGQQVTLSCSPISGHRSVSWYQQTPGQGLQFLFEYFSETQRNKGNFPGRFSGRQFSNSRSEMNVSTLELGDSALYLCASSLNAGEGYEQYFGPGTRLTVT.

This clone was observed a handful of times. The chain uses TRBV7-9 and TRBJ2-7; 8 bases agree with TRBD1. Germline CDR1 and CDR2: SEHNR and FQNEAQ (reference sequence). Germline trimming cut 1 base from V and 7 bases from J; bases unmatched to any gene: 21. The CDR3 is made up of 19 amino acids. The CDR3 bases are TGTGCCAGCAGCTTAGATTTGGGCCCAGATTTTACAGGGGGAAGAGAGCAGTACTTC. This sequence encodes CASSLDLGPDFTGGREQYF. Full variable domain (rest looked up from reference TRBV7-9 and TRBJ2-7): DTGVSQNPRHKITKRGQNVTFRCDPISEHNRLYWYRQTLGQGPEFLTYFQNEAQLEKSRLLSDRFSAERPKGSFSTLEIQRTEQGDSAMYLCASSLDLGPDFTGGREQYFGPGTRLTVT.